The 18 T cell receptor beta chains presented below share a single source sample, sequenced in a study of blood T cells in healthy people across ages. Next came a second PCR, run for roughly 6 to 11 cycles, which used a sample-barcoded 5' primer along with a J-beta primer mix. MiXCR, run by TCRdb on the 5' RACE reads, gives a single entry per CDR3 protein. In the table there are about 1,800,000 distinct CDR3 sequences, roughly 27% of which are singletons. The sequenced material came from blood. All receptors derive from a woman aged 25 to 39 in good health.

The table lists this clonotype with a count of one. The chain carries TRBV9 and TRBJ2-2, with D possibly being TRBD1 (5 bases). In germline, CDR1 is SGDLS, CDR2 YYNGEE. The V end was cut by 7 bases, the J end by 1 base, with 14 bases between. This CDR3 region has 15 residues. This chain's CDR3 is CASCLGQGNTGELFF. CDR3 nucleotide sequence: TGTGCCAGCTGCCTGGGGCAGGGGAACACCGGGGAGCTGTTTTTT.

The table lists this clonotype with many counts. The V and J genes are TRBV7-2 and TRBJ2-3, with 10 bases fitting TRBD1. Germline CDR1 and CDR2: SGHTA and FQGNSA. The CDR3 length is 15 residues. With 2 bases clipped from V and 5 bases from J, the junction kept 4 bases outside the gene matches. The chain's CDR3 is CASSLRQGAGDTQYF. For the CDR3, the DNA is TGTGCCAGCAGCTTAAGACAGGGGGCGGGAGATACGCAGTATTTT.

This clonotype was recorded at least ten times. This chain joins TRBV7-2 and TRBJ2-4, with TRBD1 as a possible D gene (6 bases). This CDR3 is built from 14 residues. CDR1 SGHTA and CDR2 FQGNSA come from the germline V gene. The V and J ends lost 5 bases and 7 bases respectively, with 15 bases between them. This CDR3 reads CASSQTGVGNIQYF. In nucleotides, the CDR3 is TGTGCCAGCAGCCAGACAGGAGTTGGGAACATTCAGTACTTC.

The chain combines TRBV20-1 with TRBJ2-7; D might be TRBD1 (6 bases). Germline V gene data show CDR1 as DFQATT and CDR2 as SNEGSKA (reference sequence). Trimming took 5 bases from V and 0 from J, leaving 17 bases between them. CDR3 length: 15 residues. The CDR3, as DNA: TGCAGTGCTTTCCTCGACAGGCTAAGCTCCTACGAGCAGTACTTC. Amino acids: CSAFLDRLSSYEQYF.

The rearrangement joins TRBV7-2 to TRBJ1-5; TRBD1 agrees at 9 bases. Trimming cost V 6 bases and J 7 bases; bases outside gene matches: 16. The CDR3 runs to 17 residues. Germline-derived CDR1 and CDR2 are SGHTA and FQGNSA. CDR3 coding DNA: TGTGCCAGCAGTTACAATCCCGGGACAGGGTCCAAACAGCCCCAGCATTTT. Translated: CASSYNPGTGSKQPQHF.

The chain is built from TRBV30 and TRBJ1-1, with D maybe TRBD1 (6 bases). Per the germline V gene, CDR1 is GTSNPN and CDR2 is SVGIG (reference sequence). This CDR3 comprises 13 residues. V lost 0 bases to trimming and J lost 11 bases, with 16 bases between them. Here the CDR3 reads CAWSVLGGQRAFF. In nucleotides, the CDR3 is TGTGCCTGGAGTGTACTTGGGGGCCAGAGGGCTTTCTTT. The whole variable domain, remainder taken from reference TRBV30 and TRBJ1-1, is SQTIHQWPATLVQPVGSPLSLECTVEGTSNPNLYWYRQAAGRGLQLLFYSVGIGQISSEVPQNLSASRPQDRQFILSSKKLLLSDSGFYLCAWSVLGGQRAFFGQGTRLTVV.

This clonotype was found a few times. The rearrangement joins TRBV5-1 to TRBJ2-7; TRBD2 matches at 8 bases. The V gene's germline CDR1 is SGHRS and CDR2 YFSETQ. The CDR3 has 16 residues. After removal of 0 bases from V and 12 bases from J, the junction contained 17 bases not matched to a gene. CDR3 DNA sequence: TGCGCCAGCAGCTTGGCCCTAGCGGGCCTGGGGTGCTGGCGGTACTTC. Translating gives CASSLALAGLGCWRYF.

This clonotype was counted between two and nine times. The genes are TRBV10-3 and TRBJ2-1; D assignment may be TRBD1 or TRBD2 (5 bases each). The CDR3 runs 18 residues. Germline V gene sequence: CDR1 ENHRY, CDR2 SYGVKD. V dropped 0 bases and J dropped 1 base, with 16 bases sitting between them. CDR3 amino acids: CAISESGVGRPSYNEQFF. CDR3 bases: TGTGCCATCAGTGAGTCGGGGGTTGGCAGACCATCCTACAATGAGCAGTTCTTC.

The chain recombines TRBV6-1 with TRBJ2-5; TRBD2 aligns across 9 bases. The V segment lost 4 bases and the J segment 1 base; nucleotides outside the gene matches: 4. From germline, CDR1 is MNHNS and CDR2 SASEGT. The CDR3 is 15 amino acids. CDR3 protein: CASSGAGGLQETQYF. The CDR3 DNA follows: TGTGCCAGCAGTGGGGCGGGAGGGCTCCAAGAGACCCAGTACTTC.

The chain links TRBV7-2 to TRBJ1-2; tentative D call: TRBD1 (5 bases). This CDR3 spans 15 amino acids. V lost 1 base to trimming and J lost 2 bases, with 11 bases between them. Looked up from germline, CDR1 is SGHTA and CDR2 is FQGNSA. The CDR3 DNA sequence: TGTGCCAGCAGCTTAGACGGGGCAGAGAACTATGGCTACACCTTC. It is translated as CASSLDGAENYGYTF.

This chain uses TRBV7-9 with TRBJ2-1, with 9 bases aligning to TRBD1. The germline V gene has CDR1 SEHNR and CDR2 FQNEAQ (reference sequence). Unmatched junction bases numbered 6, after V lost 7 bases and J lost 2 bases. This CDR3 spans 15 amino acids. Here the CDR3 reads CASIPQGAPYNEQFF. The CDR3 DNA reads TGTGCCAGCATCCCACAGGGGGCCCCCTACAATGAGCAGTTCTTC. Full variable domain (remainder filled in from reference TRBV7-9 and TRBJ2-1): DTGVSQNPRHKITKRGQNVTFRCDPISEHNRLYWYRQTLGQGPEFLTYFQNEAQLEKSRLLSDRFSAERPKGSFSTLEIQRTEQGDSAMYLCASIPQGAPYNEQFFGPGTRLTVL.

The rearrangement joins TRBV19 to TRBJ2-7; D possibly corresponds to TRBD2 (6 bases). The V and J ends lost 9 bases and 3 bases respectively, with 18 bases between them. The CDR3 spans 14 residues. Germline CDR1 LNHDA, CDR2 SQIVND (reference sequence). CDR3 sequence: CASSASTSYYEQYF. DNA of the CDR3: TGTGCCAGCAGCGCCTCGACTAGTTACTACGAGCAGTACTTC.

The rearrangement uses TRBV11-2 and TRBJ2-1, with D perhaps being TRBD1 or TRBD2 (5 bases each). CDR1 and CDR2 from the germline V gene are SGHAT and FQNNGV. CDR3 size: 15 residues. The V end lost 1 base, the J end lost 8 bases, and 15 bases lay between the germline ends. The CDR3 sequence is CASSLVGDSIDEQFF. The CDR3 DNA reads as TGTGCCAGCAGCTTAGTGGGGGATTCCATAGATGAGCAGTTCTTC.

This rearrangement joins TRBV7-3 to TRBJ2-3; 12 nucleotides match TRBD2. J gave up 4 bases and V 2 bases, and 10 bases lay outside the gene matches. Per germline, CDR1 SGHTA and CDR2 FQGTGA. The CDR3 covers 18 residues. This chain's CDR3 is CASSLDRLAGDPSDTQYF. The CDR3 DNA sequence: TGTGCCAGCAGCTTAGACAGACTAGCGGGGGACCCTTCAGATACGCAGTATTTT.

This clonotype came up once. V gene TRBV7-2 combines with J gene TRBJ2-3, with 8 bases lining up with TRBD2. Germline V gives CDR1 SGHTA, CDR2 FQGNSA. V dropped 1 base and J dropped 14; count of bases not matched to a gene: 5. The CDR3 has 12 amino acids. DNA for the CDR3: TGTGCCAGCAGCTTAGGGGCGGGAGGCCGGTATTTT. The encoded protein is CASSLGAGGRYF.

Note on this clonotype: A read error may explain this, as a much larger clone is one base away. As DNA, the CDR3 is TGTGCCAACAGCTTACGCTCGGGACTAGCGGGAGTGTATCCGCGGGAGACCCAGTACTTC. This codes for CANSLRSGLAGVYPRETQYF. The chain is built from TRBV7-7 and TRBJ2-7, with 14 bases aligning to TRBD2. The J call may be in error: the DNA end matches TRBJ2-5 better. From germline, CDR1 is SSHAT and CDR2 FNYEAQ (reference sequence). The CDR3 is made up of 20 amino acids.

The chain combines TRBV29-1 with TRBJ1-1; a possible D gene is TRBD1 (6 bases). The V end was cut by 8 bases, the J end by 4 bases, with 20 bases between. CDR1 and CDR2 (germline): SQVTM, ANQGSEA. CDR3 length: 14 amino acids. DNA of the CDR3: TGCAGCTCCTCGGGGGCGGGGAGGGTCACTGAAGCTTTCTTT. This codes for CSSSGAGRVTEAFF.

The chain is built from TRBV20-1 and TRBJ2-2; 7 bases align to TRBD2. The V and J ends lost 3 bases and 0 bases, in that order; junction bases with no gene match: 7. Germline V CDR1 and CDR2: DFQATT, SNEGSKA (reference sequence). This CDR3 region has 16 residues. CDR3 loop: CSASGWGGSNTGELFF. The CDR3 region has the DNA TGCAGTGCTAGCGGTTGGGGGGGTTCGAACACCGGGGAGCTGTTTTTT.